The 16 T cell receptor beta chains below were found in one sample sequenced in a study of cytomegalovirus exposure and HLA in healthy donors. This PCR relied on a set of 60 Vbeta primers and 13 Jbeta primers. Sequenced by immunoSEQ multiplex PCR; TCRdb stores in-frame clones only, minus some. Of tens of thousands of clones listed, approximately 70% are singletons. The sample comprised PBMCs. The receptors here all came from an older woman in good health and CMV-seropositive.

V gene TRBV9 combines with J gene TRBJ2-7; D might be TRBD2 (7 bases). Germline V gene sequence: CDR1 SGDLS, CDR2 YYNGEE. Trimming cost V 0 bases and J 5 bases, with 18 bases left between them. The CDR3 contains 16 residues. The CDR3 coding sequence is TGTGCCAGCAGCGTAGCTTCGGGGGGCGGGTGGGACGAGCAGTACTTC. Translation: CASSVASGGGWDEQYF.

The chain is built from TRBV6-5 and TRBJ2-5; the match to TRBD1 covers 9 bases. TRBJ2-7 explains the end of the DNA better; the J call may be wrong. Germline CDR1 and CDR2: MNHEY and SVGAGI. CDR3 size: 14 residues. CDR3 DNA: TGTGCCAGCAGGGGGACAGGGAGGATCGACGAGCAGTACTTC. Amino acids: CASRGTGRIDEQYF.

The chain has TRBV5-4 and TRBJ1-2, with 9 nucleotides matching TRBD1. Per the germline V gene, CDR1 is SGHNT and CDR2 is YYREEE (reference sequence). This CDR3 is 14 amino acids long. The ends lost 4 bases at V and 7 bases at J; junction bases unmatched: 8. CDR3 DNA sequence: TGTGCCAGCAGCCCCATACAGGGGGCGCGTGGCTACACCTTC. This codes for CASSPIQGARGYTF.

This clone has a handful of counts. J is TRBJ1-1 and V is TRBV6-5; a weak D match, TRBD1 (6 bases). Germline CDR1 MNHEY, CDR2 SVGAGI. This CDR3 has 14 residues. V lost 7 bases, J lost 3 bases, and 15 bases lay in between. In DNA, the CDR3 is TGTGCCAGCAATAGACAGGTCTTGGACACTGAAGCTTTCTTT. Its translation: CASNRQVLDTEAFF.

The chain is built from TRBV19 and TRBJ2-7; D is ambiguous. The CDR3 loop spans 13 amino acids. The germline V and J ends were trimmed by 5 bases and 6 bases, with 14 bases remaining between them. Germline V CDR1 and CDR2: LNHDA, SQIVND (reference sequence). The CDR3 sequence: CASSGETGGEQYF. The CDR3, as DNA: TGTGCCAGTAGTGGCGAGACGGGTGGCGAGCAGTACTTC.

The rearrangement uses TRBV6-1 and TRBJ1-6; perhaps TRBD1 as D (5 bases). The CDR3 loop spans 14 amino acids. Germline CDR1 reads MNHNS; CDR2 reads SASEGT. V lost 11 bases and J lost 0, with 11 bases in between. CDR3 residues: CAGGGGSYNSPLHF. The CDR3 DNA follows: TGTGCCGGGGGGGGTGGCTCCTATAATTCACCCCTCCACTTT.

This clone turned up a few times. The chain carries TRBV7-2 and TRBJ2-6; a possible D gene is TRBD1 (6 bases). Germline assignment: CDR1 SGHTA and CDR2 FQGNSA. CDR3 length: 15 amino acids. The V end lost 5 bases, the J end lost 4 bases, and 12 bases lay between the germline ends. As DNA, the CDR3 is TGTGCCAGCAGCCGAGACAGGACCGGGGCCAACGTCCTGACTTTC. Amino acid sequence: CASSRDRTGANVLTF.

The chain links TRBV5-6 to TRBJ2-7; possible D gene TRBD2, 6 bases. The CDR3 has 14 residues. Between the trimmed V and J ends, which lost 1 base and 3 bases, there was a span of 11 bases. Germline V CDR1 and CDR2: SGHDT, YYEEEE. CDR3 bases: TGTGCCAGCAGCTTGCCGGGAGCCTTCTACGAGCAGTACTTC. Translated: CASSLPGAFYEQYF.

The chain is built from TRBV5-1 and TRBJ2-5; 12 nucleotides match TRBD1. CDR3 size: 16 residues. Germline loops: CDR1 SGHRS, CDR2 YFSETQ. The V gene end was trimmed by 4 bases and the J gene end by 5 bases; junction bases not matched to a gene: 9. Here the CDR3 reads CASSASGTGGGETQYF. The DNA for the CDR3 is TGCGCCAGCAGCGCCTCCGGGACAGGGGGCGGTGAGACCCAGTACTTC.

This clone was seen only a few times. The V call is TRBV7-9, the J call TRBJ2-1; TRBD2 aligns across 8 bases. Germline V gives CDR1 SEHNR, CDR2 FQNEAQ (reference sequence). Trimming cost V 1 base and J 9 bases; bases outside gene matches: 8. CDR3 length equals 15 residues. CDR3 residues: CASSLGGTRDTEQFF. Written as DNA, the CDR3 is TGTGCCAGCAGCTTAGGAGGGACTAGGGACACTGAGCAGTTCTTC.

The chain has TRBV19 and TRBJ2-7, with 10 nucleotides matching TRBD2. The V gene end was trimmed by 6 bases and the J gene end by 3 bases; junction bases not matched to a gene: 8. CDR1 is LNHDA, CDR2 SQIVND, per germline (reference sequence). The CDR3 totals 15 residues. The CDR3 here is CASRDGAGGLYEQYF. CDR3 coding DNA: TGTGCCAGTAGAGACGGAGCGGGGGGGCTCTACGAGCAGTACTTC.

The chain carries TRBV5-6 and TRBJ2-2; D is possibly TRBD1 (7 bases). The CDR3 has 16 residues. V was pared by 4 bases and J by 3 bases, with 16 bases between. Germline V gene lookup returns CDR1 SGHDT and CDR2 YYEEEE. The CDR3 loop is CASSPVPRGDTGELFF. The CDR3 DNA reads as TGTGCCAGCAGCCCGGTCCCCAGGGGGGACACCGGGGAGCTGTTTTTT. Full variable domain (rest looked up from reference TRBV5-6 and TRBJ2-2): DAGVTQSPTHLIKTRGQQVTLRCSPKSGHDTVSWYQQALGQGPQFIFQYYEEEERQRGNFPDRFSGHQFPNYSSELNVNALLLGDSALYLCASSPVPRGDTGELFFGEGSRLTVL.

The chain recombines TRBV2 with TRBJ2-7, with TRBD1 matching 8 bases. The CDR3 is made up of 12 amino acids. Germline assignment: CDR1 SNHLY and CDR2 FYNNEI. The trim removed 11 bases at V and 0 bases at J, leaving 3 bases unmatched. CDR3 coding DNA: TGTGCCGGAGGACAGGGCTCCTACGAGCAGTACTTC. Translating it yields CAGGQGSYEQYF.

The V gene is TRBV28, the J gene TRBJ1-5, with D tentatively TRBD1 (6 bases). This CDR3 contains 12 residues. The V end lost 10 bases, the J end lost 3 bases, and 10 bases lay between the germline ends. Germline CDR1 is MDHEN and CDR2 is SYDVKM. DNA for the CDR3: TGTGCCACCACAGGGTACAATCAGCCCCAGCATTTT. Translated, it gives CATTGYNQPQHF.

V gene TRBV25-1 combines with J gene TRBJ1-1; D remains ambiguous. Germline-derived CDR1 and CDR2 are MGHDK and SYGVNS. The CDR3 consists of 12 residues. Trimming took off 4 bases at V and 5 bases at J, with 8 bases between the two ends. CDR3 DNA: TGTGCCAGCAGTGCCCGGGGTACTGAAGCTTTCTTT. Translated: CASSARGTEAFF.

V usage is TRBV19 and J usage is TRBJ2-1; TRBD2 matches at 7 bases. With 5 bases clipped from V and 2 bases from J, the junction kept 6 bases outside the gene matches. The CDR3 sequence is 15 residues long. CDR1 and CDR2 (germline): LNHDA, SQIVND (reference sequence). In nucleotides, the CDR3 is TGTGCCAGTAGTCTGGACGGGGGGACCTACAATGAGCAGTTCTTC. Translated: CASSLDGGTYNEQFF.